This T cell receptor beta chain was captured in a study of cytomegalovirus exposure and HLA in healthy donors. The germline V gene encodes CDR1 SGHNT and CDR2 YYREEE (reference sequence). The length of the CDR3 is 15 residues. The ends lost 2 bases at V and 6 bases at J; junction bases unmatched: 4. The method was immunoSEQ multiplex PCR; TCRdb's version includes in-frame clones alone and lacks a portion of them. The table has approximately 210,000 clones, about 83% seen once. This TCR came from a woman between 18 and 29 years old in good health and CMV-seronegative. The J gene is TRBJ1-4, the V gene TRBV5-4; 10 bases map to TRBD1. The sequencing sample was made of PBMCs. CDR3 loop: CASSLIGTGDEKLFF. DNA for the CDR3: TGTGCCAGCAGCTTAATCGGGACAGGGGATGAAAAACTGTTTTTT.